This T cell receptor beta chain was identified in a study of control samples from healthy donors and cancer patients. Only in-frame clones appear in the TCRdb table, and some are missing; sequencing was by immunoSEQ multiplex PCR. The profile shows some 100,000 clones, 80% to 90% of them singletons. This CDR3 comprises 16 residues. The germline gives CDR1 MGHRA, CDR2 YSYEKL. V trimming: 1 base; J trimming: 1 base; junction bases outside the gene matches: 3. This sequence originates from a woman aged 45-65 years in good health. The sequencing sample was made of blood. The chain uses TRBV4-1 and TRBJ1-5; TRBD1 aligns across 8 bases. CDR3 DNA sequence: TGCGCCAGCAGCCAAGCACGACAGGGGAGCAATCAGCCCCAGCATTTT. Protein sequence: CASSQARQGSNQPQHF.